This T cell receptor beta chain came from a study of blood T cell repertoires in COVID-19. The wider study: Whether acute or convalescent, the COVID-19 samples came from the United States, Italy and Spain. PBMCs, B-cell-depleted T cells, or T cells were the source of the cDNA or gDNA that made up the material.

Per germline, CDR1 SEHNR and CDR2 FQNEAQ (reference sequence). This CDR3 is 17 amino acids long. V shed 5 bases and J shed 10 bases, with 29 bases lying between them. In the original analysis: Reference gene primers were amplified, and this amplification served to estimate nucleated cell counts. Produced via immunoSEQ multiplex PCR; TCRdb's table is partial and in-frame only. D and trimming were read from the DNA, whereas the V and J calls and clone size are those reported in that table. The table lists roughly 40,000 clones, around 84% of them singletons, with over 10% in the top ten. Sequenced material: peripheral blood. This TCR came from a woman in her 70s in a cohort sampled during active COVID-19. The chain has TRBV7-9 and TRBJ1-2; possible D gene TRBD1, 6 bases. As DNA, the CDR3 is TGTGCCAGCAGCCCGTCCGACTTTAAAGACAGGCCATTGGACTACACCTTC. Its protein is CASSPSDFKDRPLDYTF.